The 14 T cell receptor beta chains in this list originate from one sample, sequenced in a study of blood T cells in healthy people across ages. Using a J-beta primer mix together with a sample-barcoded 5' primer, a second PCR was run for roughly 7 to 12 cycles. In TCRdb, the 5' RACE reads were re-called with MiXCR into one record per CDR3 protein. The sample contains around 690,000 distinct CDR3 sequences, under 65% of which appear only once. The specimen sequenced was blood. Receptors were obtained from a man aged 55 to 70 in good health.

This clonotype was observed at least ten times. One end of the junction varies from germline; a read error may be responsible. The chain combines TRBV7-2 with TRBJ2-4; D is possibly TRBD1 (6 bases). The CDR3 spans 15 residues. Germline V CDR1 and CDR2: SGHTA, FQGNSA. The CDR3 loop reads CASSLAQGWGDIQYF. CDR3 bases: TGTGCCAGCAGCCTAGCACAGGGTTGGGGAGACATTCAGTACTTC.

This clonotype was seen at least ten times. The gene calls are TRBV7-2 and TRBJ2-5; D possibly corresponds to TRBD2 (7 bases). Trimming pared 3 bases from V and 4 bases from J, leaving 18 bases between. This CDR3 region has 16 residues. Germline-derived CDR1 and CDR2 are SGHTA and FQGNSA. The CDR3 region has the DNA TGTGCCAGCAGCTTGTTTTGGGGGGGGGCCGCAGAGACCCAGTACTTC. It specifies CASSLFWGGAAETQYF.

This clonotype came up a few times. The J gene is TRBJ1-2, the V gene TRBV20-1, with no clear D. V lost 3 bases and J 4 bases, leaving 12 bases between the germline ends. This CDR3 has 13 residues. The V gene's germline CDR1 is DFQATT and CDR2 SNEGSKA (reference sequence). CDR3 in amino acids: CSASVNTGYGYTF. In DNA, the CDR3 is TGCAGTGCTAGTGTCAACACCGGCTATGGCTACACCTTC.

The J gene is TRBJ1-4, the V gene TRBV10-3; 11 bases match TRBD1. The trim removed 6 bases at V and 8 bases at J, leaving 5 bases unmatched. Germline V CDR1 and CDR2: ENHRY, SYGVKD. This CDR3 region has 14 residues. CDR3 bases: TGTGCCATCAGCGGGGACAGGGGGGGCGAAAAACTGTTTTTT. Protein: CAISGDRGGEKLFF.

The genes are TRBV10-3 and TRBJ2-1; 10 bases line up with TRBD2. Germline assignment: CDR1 ENHRY and CDR2 SYGVKD. The V gene end was trimmed by 8 bases and the J gene end by 7 bases; junction bases not matched to a gene: 17. This CDR3 is 17 amino acids long. The CDR3 bases are TGTGCCATCGAGGGTAGCGGGGGGACCCGAAAAGTGAATGAGCAGTTCTTC. This codes for CAIEGSGGTRKVNEQFF.

This clonotype turned up a few times. The CDR3 region has the DNA TGTGCCAGCAGTCAGCCGACAGGGCCCAACATTCAGTACTTC. Its protein is CASSQPTGPNIQYF. The chain combines TRBV28 with TRBJ2-4; 7 positions match TRBD1. Germline V gene lookup returns CDR1 MDHEN and CDR2 SYDVKM. V gave up 5 bases and J gave up 7 bases; unmatched junction bases: 8. The CDR3 has 14 amino acids.

This clonotype was detected a few times. The chain couples TRBV2 to TRBJ2-2; possible D gene TRBD2, 5 bases. The CDR3 runs 15 residues. Germline V lookup: CDR1 SNHLY, CDR2 FYNNEI. Trimming left V 5 bases short and J 2 bases short, with 12 bases between. The CDR3 reads CASSSGIINTGELFF. CDR3 sequence (DNA): TGTGCCAGCAGTTCCGGGATTATCAACACCGGGGAGCTGTTTTTT.

The chain combines TRBV7-2 with TRBJ2-5, with D unresolved. The CDR3 consists of 15 residues. V was trimmed by 1 base and J by 7 bases, leaving 16 bases between them. Per the germline V gene, CDR1 is SGHTA and CDR2 is FQGNSA. DNA for the CDR3: TGTGCCAGCAGCTTAGGAGGACCACTCGTTGGGACCCAGTACTTC. It translates to CASSLGGPLVGTQYF.

The chain employs TRBV6-1 and TRBJ2-3; weak D call: TRBD1 (6 bases). The CDR3 runs 15 residues. Germline V gives CDR1 MNHNS, CDR2 SASEGT. Trimming took 5 bases from V and 1 from J, leaving 13 bases between them. The CDR3 spells CASSPGAVRTDTQYF. CDR3 DNA sequence: TGTGCCAGCAGTCCAGGGGCCGTTCGCACAGATACGCAGTATTTT.

The V call is TRBV2, the J call TRBJ1-4; 7 bases are a match to TRBD1. After removal of 6 bases from V and 2 bases from J, the junction contained 9 bases not matched to a gene. CDR3 length: 16 residues. Germline V gene sequence: CDR1 SNHLY, CDR2 FYNNEI. The DNA for the CDR3 is TGTGCCAGCAGGGACGACAGGGAAGGGACTAATGAAAAACTGTTTTTT. This sequence encodes CASRDDREGTNEKLFF. Together with reference TRBV2 and TRBJ1-4, the CDR3 gives the full variable domain: EPEVTQTPSHQVTQMGQEVILRCVPISNHLYFYWYRQILGQKVEFLVSFYNNEISEKSEIFDDQFSVERPDGSNFTLKIRSTKLEDSAMYFCASRDDREGTNEKLFFGSGTQLSVL.

This sequence joins TRBV5-1 and TRBJ2-5; 7 bases map to TRBD2. This CDR3 is 14 amino acids long. Trimming at V came to 4 bases and at J to 1 base, leaving 4 bases not matched to a gene. Germline CDR1 SGHRS, CDR2 YFSETQ. CDR3 DNA sequence: TGCGCCAGCAGCAATGGGGGGGTCCAAGAGACCCAGTACTTC. Residues: CASSNGGVQETQYF.

This rearrangement joins TRBV10-3 to TRBJ1-2; 7 nucleotides agree with TRBD1. The V segment lost 6 bases and the J segment 6 bases; nucleotides outside the gene matches: 10. The CDR3 loop spans 14 amino acids. CDR1 and CDR2 from the germline V gene are ENHRY and SYGVKD. The CDR3 DNA sequence: TGTGCCATCAGATGGGATGCAGGGGGGAATGGCTACACCTTC. This encodes CAIRWDAGGNGYTF.

The table lists this clonotype with a few counts. The chain employs TRBV24-1 and TRBJ2-5; 9 bases are a match to TRBD1. CDR3 size: 16 residues. Germline trimming cut 3 bases from V and 3 bases from J; bases unmatched to any gene: 7. CDR1 and CDR2 (germline): KGHDR, SFDVKD. The CDR3 DNA reads TGTGCCACCAGTGATCCTACAGGGGGCCGGGAAGAGACCCAGTACTTC. Protein sequence: CATSDPTGGREETQYF.

This clonotype was seen only once. V and J are TRBV5-1 and TRBJ1-6; a weak D match, TRBD1 (5 bases). V was clipped by 0 bases and J by 7 bases, with 11 bases between them. The CDR3 covers 15 residues. From germline, CDR1 is SGHRS and CDR2 YFSETQ. The CDR3 loop is CASSLGAGGNSPLHF. CDR3 sequence (DNA): TGCGCCAGCAGCTTGGGGGCCGGGGGGAATTCACCCCTCCACTTT.